A selection of T cell receptor beta chains follows, all from one sample in a study of shared clonotypes between healthy human individuals. Sequenced by immunoSEQ multiplex PCR; TCRdb stores in-frame clones only, minus some. The sample shows 1.4 million or so clones, approximately 98.5% of them seen only once. The sample taken for sequencing was naive CD4+ T cells sorted from blood. Receptor source: a man in his thirties or forties in good health. Both conserved end residues are part of each CDR3. D genes are given only for firm matches.

TRBJ2-5 TRBV4-3 TRBD1 CASSQGQGALETQYF TGCGCCAGCAGCCAAGGACAGGGGGCGTTGGAGACCCAGTACTTC
TRBJ2-7 TRBV4-2 TRBD1 CASSRLGQAHSYEQYF TGTGCCAGCAGCCGTTTGGGACAGGCACACTCCTACGAGCAGTACTTC
TRBJ2-7 TRBV5-4 . CASSLLGGPYEQYF TGTGCCAGCAGCTTGTTGGGGGGACCCTACGAGCAGTACTTC
TRBJ1-2 TRBV7-9 . CASSFSTEGRYTF TGTGCCAGCAGCTTTTCGACGGAGGGGCGCTACACCTTC
TRBJ2-7 TRBV6-5 . CASSLSTAAYEQYF TGTGCCAGCAGTCTTAGTACGGCAGCCTACGAGCAGTACTTC
TRBJ2-2 TRBV5-1 TRBD1 CASSLGQGSTGELFF TGCGCCAGCAGCTTGGGACAGGGGAGTACCGGGGAGCTGTTTTTT
TRBJ2-2 TRBV21-1 . CASSKARGGQGRRDCTGELFF TGTGCCAGCAGCAAAGCTCGGGGTGGGCAGGGTCGAAGGGATTGCACCGGGGAGCTGTTTTTT
TRBJ2-5 TRBV2 . CASREERRQETQYF TGTGCCAGCAGGGAGGAGAGGAGGCAGGAGACCCAGTACTTC
TRBJ1-4 TRBV6-6 TRBD1 CASSSFRGRGEKLFF TGTGCCAGCAGTTCGTTTAGGGGGCGCGGGGAAAAACTGTTTTTT
TRBJ1-4 TRBV15 . CATSREGGLGREKLFF TGTGCCACCAGCAGAGAAGGAGGTCTGGGTCGAGAAAAACTGTTTTTT
TRBJ1-1 TRBV5-1 TRBD1 CASSQTGDTEAFF TGCGCCAGCAGCCAAACAGGGGACACTGAAGCTTTCTTT
TRBJ2-7 TRBV5-6 . CASSLAGTSYEQYF TGTGCCAGCAGCTTGGCAGGCACCTCCTACGAGCAGTACTTC
TRBJ2-7 TRBV6-1 TRBD2 CATDPGGIYEQYF TGTGCCACCGACCCGGGGGGGATCTACGAGCAGTACTTC
TRBJ1-3 TRBV5-4 TRBD1 CASSPDRASGNTIYF TGTGCCAGCAGCCCAGACAGGGCCTCTGGAAACACCATATATTTT
TRBJ2-2 TRBV6-4 . CASSDDGDTGELFF TGTGCCAGCAGTGACGACGGTGACACCGGGGAGCTGTTTTTT
TRBJ2-3 TRBV5-1 . CASSLDGDTQYF TGCGCCAGCAGCTTGGATGGCGATACGCAGTATTTT
TRBJ2-7 TRBV5-1 . CASSLRGTQDEQYF TGCGCCAGCAGCCTTCGCGGGACCCAGGACGAGCAGTACTTC
TRBJ1-2 TRBV6-5 . CASSYLGNYGYTF TGTGCCAGCAGTTACTTGGGTAACTATGGCTACACCTTC
TRBJ2-1 TRBV4-3 TRBD2 CASSHILAGGYNEQFF TGCGCCAGCAGCCACATTCTAGCGGGAGGATACAATGAGCAGTTCTTC
TRBJ2-2 TRBV5-1 TRBD1 CASSPGTGSIMNTGELFF TGCGCCAGCAGCCCGGGGACAGGGTCGATAATGAACACCGGGGAGCTGTTTTTT
TRBJ2-1 TRBV7-2 TRBD1 CASSLDRGPNNEQFF TGTGCCAGCAGCTTAGACAGGGGGCCGAACAATGAGCAGTTCTTC
TRBJ2-7 TRBV11-1 . CASSGRTQGLYEQYF TGTGCCAGCAGCGGACGGACCCAAGGACTCTACGAGCAGTACTTC
TRBJ2-3 TRBV15 . CATSRGVDTQYF TGTGCCACCAGCAGGGGAGTAGATACGCAGTATTTT
TRBJ2-1 TRBV5-4 TRBD2 CASSSGGGTDEQFF TGTGCCAGCAGCTCGGGAGGGGGTACGGATGAGCAGTTCTTC
TRBJ2-7 TRBV6-1 . CASAVPLLSTYEQYF TGTGCAAGCGCGGTTCCACTCCTATCAACCTACGAGCAGTACTTC
TRBJ1-1 TRBV5-1 TRBD1 CASRGQGNTEAFF TGCGCCAGCAGGGGACAGGGAAACACTGAAGCTTTCTTT
TRBJ2-7 TRBV29-1 . CSAKTVYEQYF TGCAGCGCCAAGACAGTGTACGAGCAGTACTTC
TRBJ1-1 TRBV18 . CASSPLSGDAEAFF TGTGCCAGCTCACCACTATCAGGGGACGCTGAAGCTTTCTTT
TRBJ2-7 TRBV30 . CAWSGLVVGRLSSYEQYF TGTGCCTGGAGTGGACTAGTTGTGGGGCGCCTGAGCTCCTACGAGCAGTACTTC
TRBJ1-2 TRBV7-9 TRBD1 CASSLIGGQGYGYTF TGTGCCAGCAGCTTAATAGGGGGACAGGGCTATGGCTACACCTTC
TRBJ1-3 TRBV7-6 . CASSWDSGNTIYF TGTGCCAGCAGCTGGGACTCTGGAAACACCATATATTTT